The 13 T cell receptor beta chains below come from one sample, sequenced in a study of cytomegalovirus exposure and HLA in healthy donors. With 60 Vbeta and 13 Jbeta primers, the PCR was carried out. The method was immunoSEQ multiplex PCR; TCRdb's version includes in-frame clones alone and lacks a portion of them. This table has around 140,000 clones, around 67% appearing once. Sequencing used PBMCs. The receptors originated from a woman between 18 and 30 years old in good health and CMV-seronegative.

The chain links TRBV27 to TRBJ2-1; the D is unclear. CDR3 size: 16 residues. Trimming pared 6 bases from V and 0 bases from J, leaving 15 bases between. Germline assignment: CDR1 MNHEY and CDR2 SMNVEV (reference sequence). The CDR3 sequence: CASRYPTVSSYNEQFF. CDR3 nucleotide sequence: TGTGCCAGCAGGTACCCTACAGTGAGCTCCTACAATGAGCAGTTCTTC.

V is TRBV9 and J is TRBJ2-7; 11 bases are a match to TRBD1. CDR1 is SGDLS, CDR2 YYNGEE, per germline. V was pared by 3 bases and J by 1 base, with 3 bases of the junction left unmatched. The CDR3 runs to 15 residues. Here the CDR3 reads CASSEGTGGSYEQYF. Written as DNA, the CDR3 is TGTGCCAGCAGCGAAGGGACAGGGGGATCCTACGAGCAGTACTTC.

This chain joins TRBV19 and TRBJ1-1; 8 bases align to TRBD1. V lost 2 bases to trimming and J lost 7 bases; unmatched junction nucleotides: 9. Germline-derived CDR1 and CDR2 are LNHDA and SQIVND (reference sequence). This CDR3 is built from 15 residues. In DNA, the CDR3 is TGTGCCAGTAGTATATGGGCCAGGGGGCTGGGTGAAGCTTTCTTT. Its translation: CASSIWARGLGEAFF.

The CDR3 spells CASSSPTANYGYTF. The CDR3 nucleotides are TGTGCCAGCAGCTCTCCGACAGCTAACTATGGCTACACCTTC. The rearrangement links TRBV7-8 to TRBJ1-2; the D gene is possibly TRBD1 (5 bases). The CDR3 is 14 amino acids. Germline CDR1 is SGHVS and CDR2 is FQNEAQ. The V and J ends lost 4 bases and 0 bases respectively, with 9 bases between them.

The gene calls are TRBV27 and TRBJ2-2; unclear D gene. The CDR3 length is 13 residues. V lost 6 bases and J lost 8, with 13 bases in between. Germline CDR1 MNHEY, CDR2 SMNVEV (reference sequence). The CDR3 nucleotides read TGTGCCAGCAGCCCGGGTTACGCTGGGGAGCTGTTTTTT. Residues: CASSPGYAGELFF.

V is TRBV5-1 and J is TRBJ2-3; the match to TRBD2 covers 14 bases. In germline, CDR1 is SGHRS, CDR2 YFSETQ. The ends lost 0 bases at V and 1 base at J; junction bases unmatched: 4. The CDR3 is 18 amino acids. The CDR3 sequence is CASSLGLAGGPGTDTQYF. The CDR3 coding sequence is TGCGCCAGCAGCTTGGGACTAGCGGGAGGGCCCGGCACAGATACGCAGTATTTT.

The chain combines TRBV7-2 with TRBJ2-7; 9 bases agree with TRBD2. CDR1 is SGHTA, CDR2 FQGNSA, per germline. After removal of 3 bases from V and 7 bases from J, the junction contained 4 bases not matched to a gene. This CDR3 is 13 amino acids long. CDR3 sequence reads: CASSFSGSREQYV. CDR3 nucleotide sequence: TGTGCCAGCAGCTTTAGCGGGAGTAGGGAGCAGTACGTC.

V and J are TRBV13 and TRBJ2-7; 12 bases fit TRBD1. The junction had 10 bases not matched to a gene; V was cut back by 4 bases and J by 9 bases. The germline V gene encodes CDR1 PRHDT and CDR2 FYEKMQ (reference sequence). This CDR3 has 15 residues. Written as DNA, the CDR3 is TGTGCCAGCAGCTACGGGACAGGGGGCAGGCTTGGGCAGTACGTC. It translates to CASSYGTGGRLGQYV.

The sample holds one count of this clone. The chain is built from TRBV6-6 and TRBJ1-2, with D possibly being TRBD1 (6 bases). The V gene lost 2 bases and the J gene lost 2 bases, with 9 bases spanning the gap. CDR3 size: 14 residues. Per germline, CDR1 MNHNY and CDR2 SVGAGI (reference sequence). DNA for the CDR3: TGTGCCAGCAGTTACCTGCAGGGGAACTATGGCTACACCTTC. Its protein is CASSYLQGNYGYTF.

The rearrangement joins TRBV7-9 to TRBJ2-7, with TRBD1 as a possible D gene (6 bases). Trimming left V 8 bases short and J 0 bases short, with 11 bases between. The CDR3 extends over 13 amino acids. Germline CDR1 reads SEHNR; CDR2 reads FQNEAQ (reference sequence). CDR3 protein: CASGRGSSYEQYV. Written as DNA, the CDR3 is TGTGCCAGCGGAAGGGGGAGCTCCTACGAGCAGTACGTC.

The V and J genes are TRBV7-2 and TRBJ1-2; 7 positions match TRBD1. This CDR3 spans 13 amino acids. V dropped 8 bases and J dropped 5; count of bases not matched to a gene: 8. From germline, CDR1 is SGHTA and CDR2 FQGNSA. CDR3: CASVRTGGYGYTF. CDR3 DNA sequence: TGTGCCAGCGTGAGGACAGGTGGTTATGGCTACACCTTC.

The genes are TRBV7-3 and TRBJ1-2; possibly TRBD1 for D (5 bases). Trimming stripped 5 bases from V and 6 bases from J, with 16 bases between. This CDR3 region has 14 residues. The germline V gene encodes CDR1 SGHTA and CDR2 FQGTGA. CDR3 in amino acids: CASSPGGVIDGYTF. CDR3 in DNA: TGTGCCAGCAGCCCTGGGGGGGTGATTGATGGCTACACCTTC.

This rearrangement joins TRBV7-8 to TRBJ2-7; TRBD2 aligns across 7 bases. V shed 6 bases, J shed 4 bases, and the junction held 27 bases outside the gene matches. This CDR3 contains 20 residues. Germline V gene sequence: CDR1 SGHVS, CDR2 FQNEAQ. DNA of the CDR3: TGTGCCAGCAGTCCCTCCCCCAAGCGGGGCGAGCGAGAAATCCTATACGAGCAGTACGTC. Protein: CASSPSPKRGEREILYEQYV.